This TCR beta chain came from a study of T cell repertoires in cytomegalovirus infection. Study overall: From public TCR beta signatures came an indication of both CMV infection and matching HLA type. Points from the study as a whole: There were carriers of CMV plus the relevant HLA, and cumulative public TCR beta family frequency identified them. Clonotype analysis showed dominance of the ex vivo response by HLA-C-restricted CMV-specific TCR beta clonotypes.

One entry per CDR3 protein, called by TCRdb with MiXCR from the reads. The table has approximately 260,000 distinct CDR3 sequences, over 15% seen once. This clonotype was observed a handful of times. Its antigen is as yet unknown. The CDR3 runs 12 residues. Germline V CDR1 and CDR2: DFQATT, SNEGSKA (reference sequence). The V end was cut by 4 bases, the J end by 3 bases, with 10 bases between. The clonotype was recovered from a human donor in good health (CMV status not recorded). Some clones in this sample may be carry-over from other donors' samples. Sequencing used CD8+ T cells from PBMCs. The chain employs TRBV20-1 and TRBJ2-7; D possibly corresponds to TRBD1 (6 bases). As DNA, the CDR3 is TGCAGTGCTAAACAGGGTTTCTACGAGCAGTACTTC. Its protein is CSAKQGFYEQYF.